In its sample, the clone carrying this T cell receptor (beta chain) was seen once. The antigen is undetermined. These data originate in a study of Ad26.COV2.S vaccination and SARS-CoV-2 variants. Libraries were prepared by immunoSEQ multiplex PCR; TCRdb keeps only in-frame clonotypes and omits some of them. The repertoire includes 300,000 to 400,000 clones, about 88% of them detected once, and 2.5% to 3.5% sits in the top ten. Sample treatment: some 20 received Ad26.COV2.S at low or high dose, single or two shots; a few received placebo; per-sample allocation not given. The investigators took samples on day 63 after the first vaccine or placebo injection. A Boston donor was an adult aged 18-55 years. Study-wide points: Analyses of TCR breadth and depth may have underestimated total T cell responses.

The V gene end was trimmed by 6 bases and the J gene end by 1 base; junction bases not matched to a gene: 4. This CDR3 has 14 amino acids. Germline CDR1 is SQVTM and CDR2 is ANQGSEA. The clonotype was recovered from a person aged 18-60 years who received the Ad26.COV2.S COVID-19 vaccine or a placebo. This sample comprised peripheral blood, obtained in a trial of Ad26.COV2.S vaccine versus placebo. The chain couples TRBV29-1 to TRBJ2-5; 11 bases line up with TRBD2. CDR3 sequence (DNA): TGCAGCGTGGCGACTAGCGGGATCCAAGAGACCCAGTACTTC. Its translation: CSVATSGIQETQYF.